This TCR beta chain was captured by sequencing in a study of shared clonotypes between healthy human individuals. Study-wide context: Three plates were used per donor for CD4 naive, three for CD4 memory, two for CD8 naive and one for CD8 memory.

The CDR3 runs to 13 residues. CDR1 is SGHAT and CDR2 is FQNNGV in the germline V gene. V was trimmed by 1 base and J by 6 bases, leaving 8 bases between them. TCRdb's copy holds only in-frame clones and misses some; the assay was immunoSEQ multiplex PCR. This table holds roughly 1.4 million clones, approximately 98.5% found once. The chain has TRBV11-2 and TRBJ2-3, with no clear D. The sample comprised naive CD4+ T cells sorted from blood. As for subset: CD45RA+ positively selected. The origin of this receptor is a man under 40 in good health. The CDR3 region is CASSLVVRDTQYF. The CDR3 DNA sequence: TGTGCCAGCAGCTTAGTTGTACGGGATACGCAGTATTTT.